This T cell receptor beta chain was recorded in a study of identical twins. TCRdb redid the calling of the 5' RACE reads with MiXCR, one entry per CDR3 protein. The table has approximately 220,000 distinct CDR3 sequences, roughly 7.5% seen once. These same data were also listed under a study on yellow fever vaccine responses in identical twins.

The specimen sequenced was memory (CD45RO+) T cells sorted from blood. The sequence came from a woman younger than 30 in good health.

In DNA, the CDR3 is TGTGCCAGCAGTTTCTCCCCGGGACTAGCTGGCACCGGGGAGCTGTTTTTT. Amino acids: CASSFSPGLAGTGELFF. V usage is TRBV6-5 and J usage is TRBJ2-2, with 9 nucleotides matching TRBD2. CDR1 is MNHEY and CDR2 is SVGAGI in the germline V gene. V dropped 4 bases and J dropped 4; count of bases not matched to a gene: 10. CDR3 size: 17 residues.